These 31 T cell receptor beta chains originate from one sample sequenced in a study of shared clonotypes between healthy human individuals. The method was immunoSEQ multiplex PCR; TCRdb's version includes in-frame clones alone and lacks a portion of them. The table has 950,000 to 1,100,000 clones, about 75% seen once. The sequencing input was memory CD4+ T cells sorted from blood. The subset was: CD45RA-negative fraction. The receptors shown here come from a man between 18 and 35 years old in good health.

This chain links TRBV5-4 with TRBJ2-1; no firm D call. This CDR3 has 12 amino acids. In germline, CDR1 is SGHNT, CDR2 YYREEE (reference sequence). V was pared by 4 bases and J by 13 bases, with 15 bases between. The CDR3 protein is CASSGSKYLQFF. The CDR3 nucleotides read TGTGCCAGCAGCGGTTCCAAGTACCTACAGTTCTTC.

This clone was seen at least ten times. This chain connects TRBV6-6 to TRBJ2-5; a weak D match, TRBD2 (7 bases). Germline CDR1 is MNHNY and CDR2 is SVGAGI (reference sequence). The CDR3 is 15 residues long. Trimming removed 7 bases at V and 5 bases at J, with 20 bases between. The CDR3 DNA sequence: TGTGCCAGCACCGTCTTAGGGGGGGCCGGGGAGACCCAGTACTTC. Its translation: CASTVLGGAGETQYF.

The chain's CDR3 is CASSPYAVVQPQHF. The CDR3 region has the DNA TGTGCCAGCAGTCCATACGCTGTTGTTCAGCCCCAGCATTTT. The chain carries TRBV28 and TRBJ1-5; D remains unclear. Germline V gene sequence: CDR1 MDHEN, CDR2 SYDVKM. The CDR3 covers 14 residues. The germline V and J ends were trimmed by 5 bases and 6 bases, with 14 bases remaining between them.

This clone was counted a few times. This chain connects TRBV30 to TRBJ1-5; D may be TRBD1 (6 bases). This CDR3 has 12 residues. V shed 0 bases and J shed 11 bases, with 11 bases lying between them. Germline CDR1 GTSNPN, CDR2 SVGIG (reference sequence). The CDR3 protein is CAWSVKDRSQHF. DNA of the CDR3: TGTGCCTGGAGTGTCAAGGACAGATCCCAGCATTTT. The whole variable domain, remainder taken from reference TRBV30 and TRBJ1-5, is SQTIHQWPATLVQPVGSPLSLECTVEGTSNPNLYWYRQAAGRGLQLLFYSVGIGQISSEVPQNLSASRPQDRQFILSSKKLLLSDSGFYLCAWSVKDRSQHFGDGTRLSIL.

This chain connects TRBV5-5 to TRBJ2-7; D is possibly TRBD2 (6 bases). Germline loops: CDR1 SGHKS, CDR2 YYEKEE (reference sequence). The CDR3 has 17 residues. V lost 6 bases and J lost 1, with 23 bases in between. This CDR3 is CASTLATTLANSYEQYF. The CDR3, as DNA: TGTGCCAGCACCCTTGCCACCACGCTAGCGAATTCCTACGAGCAGTACTTC.

The V call is TRBV6-1, the J call TRBJ1-1; D might be TRBD1 (6 bases). Trimming took off 0 bases at V and 3 bases at J, with 17 bases between the two ends. The germline CDR1 and CDR2 sequences are MNHNS and SASEGT. The length of the CDR3 is 17 residues. Written as DNA, the CDR3 is TGTGCCAGCAGTGAAGCGGGGGGCCCTGGGCAGGACACTGAAGCTTTCTTT. Translated: CASSEAGGPGQDTEAFF.

This sequence joins TRBV7-8 and TRBJ1-2; unclear D gene. Germline CDR1 is SGHVS and CDR2 is FQNEAQ. This CDR3 is 14 amino acids long. Trimming pared 0 bases from V and 0 bases from J, leaving 5 bases between. In DNA form, the CDR3 reads TGTGCCAGCAGCTTAGCCGGGGCTAACTATGGCTACACCTTC. This encodes CASSLAGANYGYTF.

The J gene is TRBJ2-7, the V gene TRBV7-8; 10 nucleotides align to TRBD2. The V gene end was trimmed by 1 base and the J gene end by 3 bases; junction bases not matched to a gene: 6. The CDR3 spans 16 residues. Germline V gene data show CDR1 as SGHVS and CDR2 as FQNEAQ. CDR3 in DNA: TGTGCCAGCAGCTTAGAGAGACTAGCGGGCCGCTACGAGCAGTACTTC. Translation: CASSLERLAGRYEQYF.

This chain uses TRBV12-2 with TRBJ1-5. TRBV12-2 is classified as a pseudogene. CDR3 length: 16 amino acids. This chain's CDR3 is CASRLGPGPGIQPQHF. CDR3 nucleotide sequence: TGTGCAAGTCGCTTAGGTCCGGGACCGGGAATACAGCCCCAGCATTTT.

For the CDR3, the DNA is TGTGCCATCAGTGGACAGGGCGACGACGAGCAGTACTTC. This codes for CAISGQGDDEQYF. This chain links TRBV10-3 with TRBJ2-7; 7 positions match TRBD1. The CDR3 length is 13 residues. Germline V gene lookup returns CDR1 ENHRY and CDR2 SYGVKD. The V and J ends lost 4 bases and 5 bases, in that order; junction bases with no gene match: 5.

This clone appeared once. CDR3 amino acids: CASSPFPGPDQPQHF. The CDR3 nucleotides read TGTGCCAGCAGCCCCTTTCCGGGACCAGATCAGCCCCAGCATTTT. J is TRBJ1-5 and V is TRBV11-2, with D possibly matching TRBD1 (5 bases). The germline CDR1 and CDR2 sequences are SGHAT and FQNNGV. This CDR3 comprises 15 residues. The V end lost 5 bases, the J end lost 5 bases, and 16 bases lay between the germline ends. Full variable domain (outside the CDR3, taken from reference TRBV11-2 and TRBJ1-5): EAGVAQSPRYKIIEKRQSVAFWCNPISGHATLYWYQQILGQGPKLLIQFQNNGVVDDSQLPKDRFSAERLKGVDSTLKIQPAKLEDSAVYLCASSPFPGPDQPQHFGDGTRLSIL.

The chain combines TRBV11-3 with TRBJ2-3; the D gene is possibly TRBD1 (6 bases). Trimming cost V 4 bases and J 2 bases, with 10 bases left between them. The CDR3 is 14 residues long. The germline gives CDR1 SGHNT, CDR2 YENEEA. CDR3 in DNA: TGTGCCAGCAGCTCAGACAGGTTCACAGATACGCAGTATTTT. Protein: CASSSDRFTDTQYF.

On this clone: Other DNA sequences in the sample encode the same CDR3. This sequence joins TRBV4-1 and TRBJ1-4; D unclear. This CDR3 region has 15 residues. CDR1 is MGHRA, CDR2 YSYEKL, per germline. V gave up 0 bases and J gave up 0 bases, with 5 bases separating them. As DNA, the CDR3 is TGCGCCAGCAGCCAAGACTCGGCAACTAATGAAAAACTGTTTTTT. Residues: CASSQDSATNEKLFF.

This clone was picked up one time. The genes are TRBV4-2 and TRBJ2-4, with 7 bases lining up with TRBD1. The CDR3 is 14 amino acids. The V gene's germline CDR1 is LGHNA and CDR2 YNFKEQ. With 0 bases clipped from V and 7 bases from J, the junction kept 3 bases outside the gene matches. Here the CDR3 reads CASSQEAQGNIQYF. CDR3 DNA sequence: TGTGCCAGCAGCCAAGAGGCACAGGGGAACATTCAGTACTTC.

The chain couples TRBV6-1 to TRBJ1-5; D gene ambiguous. The CDR3 is 14 residues long. V was cut by 6 bases and J by 2 bases, with 11 bases left in between. Germline V CDR1 and CDR2: MNHNS, SASEGT. CDR3 nucleotides: TGTGCCAGCAGGAAACAGTTAGGCAATCAGCCCCAGCATTTT. Translated, it gives CASRKQLGNQPQHF.

The chain is built from TRBV10-3 and TRBJ2-5; 8 bases line up with TRBD2. The CDR3 loop spans 13 amino acids. Trimming cost V 6 bases and J 5 bases; bases outside gene matches: 5. Germline V lookup: CDR1 ENHRY, CDR2 SYGVKD. In DNA form, the CDR3 reads TGTGCCATCAGGGGACTAGGTGGGGAGACCCAGTACTTC. It specifies CAIRGLGGETQYF.

This clone was seen many times. CDR3 amino acids: CASSLAKVAGAGETQYF. For the CDR3, the DNA is TGTGCCAGCAGCTTGGCCAAAGTGGCGGGAGCGGGAGAGACCCAGTACTTC. The chain combines TRBV5-6 with TRBJ2-5; 7 bases are shared with TRBD2. V lost 0 bases and J lost 4; bases outside the gene matches: 12. CDR1 is SGHDT and CDR2 is YYEEEE in the germline V gene. This CDR3 contains 17 residues.

The DNA of the CDR3 is TGCGCCAGCAGAAGTGTTGAGGGACGGGCGAATTCACCCCTCCACTTT. Translating gives CASRSVEGRANSPLHF. V is TRBV5-1 and J is TRBJ1-6, with D possibly TRBD1 on 5 matching bases. This CDR3 region has 16 residues. In germline, CDR1 is SGHRS, CDR2 YFSETQ. V dropped 5 bases and J dropped 7 bases, with 19 bases sitting between them. The complete variable domain, with remaining parts taken from reference TRBV5-1 and TRBJ1-6, reads KAGVTQTPRYLIKTRGQQVTLSCSPISGHRSVSWYQQTPGQGLQFLFEYFSETQRNKGNFPGRFSGRQFSNSRSEMNVSTLELGDSALYLCASRSVEGRANSPLHFGNGTRLTVT.

The chain links TRBV19 to TRBJ1-5; maybe TRBD1 (5 bases). This CDR3 spans 18 amino acids. V was trimmed by 3 bases and J by 0 bases, leaving 18 bases between them. Germline values: CDR1 LNHDA, CDR2 SQIVND (reference sequence). This chain's CDR3 is CASSMGRGIVYSNQPQHF. The CDR3 DNA follows: TGTGCCAGTAGTATGGGGCGGGGGATCGTTTATAGCAATCAGCCCCAGCATTTT. Supplemented by reference TRBV19 and TRBJ1-5, the full variable domain reads DGGITQSPKYLFRKEGQNVTLSCEQNLNHDAMYWYRQDPGQGLRLIYYSQIVNDFQKGDIAEGYSVSREKKESFPLTVTSAQKNPTAFYLCASSMGRGIVYSNQPQHFGDGTRLSIL.

The CDR3 bases are TGCGCCAGCAGCTCATTCGTCGGGACAGGGGGCCCAGATACGCAGTATTTT. Residues: CASSSFVGTGGPDTQYF. This chain links TRBV5-1 with TRBJ2-3; 12 bases map to TRBD1. The CDR3 totals 17 residues. Germline lookup yields CDR1 SGHRS and CDR2 YFSETQ. The J segment lost 4 bases and the V segment lost 3 bases, leaving 9 bases of the junction unmatched.

The V and J genes are TRBV4-1 and TRBJ2-1; D gene uncertain. This CDR3 region has 14 residues. V was trimmed by 2 bases and J by 3 bases, leaving 8 bases between them. Germline values: CDR1 MGHRA, CDR2 YSYEKL. For the CDR3, the DNA is TGCGCCAGCAGCCAACCCCTGGACTACAATGAGCAGTTCTTC. Translated: CASSQPLDYNEQFF.

CDR3 sequence reads: CASSPGRASGGTDTQYF. DNA for the CDR3: TGTGCCAGCAGCCCAGGGCGTGCTAGCGGGGGCACAGATACGCAGTATTTT. The gene calls are TRBV2 and TRBJ2-3; 9 nucleotides agree with TRBD2. CDR1 is SNHLY, CDR2 FYNNEI, per germline. The CDR3 extends over 17 amino acids. With 6 bases clipped from V and 1 base from J, the junction kept 11 bases outside the gene matches.

The V gene is TRBV11-2, the J gene TRBJ2-5; 13 bases fit TRBD2. The V and J ends lost 8 bases and 1 base, in that order; junction bases with no gene match: 7. The germline V gene encodes CDR1 SGHAT and CDR2 FQNNGV. This CDR3 has 16 amino acids. CDR3 sequence reads: CASSRGLAGLQETQYF. CDR3 sequence (DNA): TGTGCCAGCTCCCGGGGACTAGCGGGACTCCAAGAGACCCAGTACTTC.

This clone came up a few times. V and J are TRBV6-1 and TRBJ1-5; D uncertain. Germline V CDR1 and CDR2: MNHNS, SASEGT. Trimming took 0 bases from V and 0 from J, leaving 6 bases between them. There are 15 residues in the CDR3. The CDR3: CASSEAVNSNQPQHF. The CDR3 bases are TGTGCCAGCAGTGAAGCGGTTAATAGCAATCAGCCCCAGCATTTT.

About this clone: Compared with germline, one end of the junction differs, possibly owing to a read error. The chain recombines TRBV7-7 with TRBJ2-2, with TRBD2 identical over 11 bases. CDR1 is SSHAT, CDR2 FNYEAQ, per germline (reference sequence). The CDR3 sequence is 15 residues long. CDR3 amino acids: CASSLGTSGTGELFF. The CDR3 region has the DNA TGTGCTAGCAGCTTAGGGACTAGCGGCACCGGGGAGCTGTTTTTT.

This clone was observed many times. The rearrangement uses TRBV11-2 and TRBJ2-3; D unresolved. There are 13 residues in the CDR3. V was clipped by 1 base and J by 6 bases, with 8 bases between them. Germline values: CDR1 SGHAT, CDR2 FQNNGV. CDR3 nucleotides: TGTGCCAGCAGCTTAGGAGCGTCGGATACGCAGTATTTT. Residues: CASSLGASDTQYF. The whole variable domain, remainder taken from reference TRBV11-2 and TRBJ2-3, is EAGVAQSPRYKIIEKRQSVAFWCNPISGHATLYWYQQILGQGPKLLIQFQNNGVVDDSQLPKDRFSAERLKGVDSTLKIQPAKLEDSAVYLCASSLGASDTQYFGPGTRLTVL.

The rearrangement joins TRBV19 to TRBJ1-2, with D possibly TRBD1 on 5 matching bases. In germline, CDR1 is LNHDA, CDR2 SQIVND (reference sequence). CDR3 length equals 14 residues. With 5 bases removed from V and 2 bases from J, the gap between germline ends came to 12 bases. CDR3 coding DNA: TGTGCCAGTAGTCCCTCGACAGCAAACTATGGCTACACCTTC. This translates into CASSPSTANYGYTF.

The V gene is TRBV5-1, the J gene TRBJ1-1; D is unresolved. V dropped 2 bases and J dropped 4 bases, with 15 bases sitting between them. The CDR3 is 15 amino acids. Germline CDR1 reads SGHRS; CDR2 reads YFSETQ. This CDR3 reads CASSFSGPSGTEAFF. The CDR3 DNA follows: TGCGCCAGCAGCTTTTCTGGGCCCAGCGGCACTGAAGCTTTCTTT.

The chain joins TRBV5-6 to TRBJ2-1, with TRBD2 matching over 8 bases. Trimming took 3 bases from V and 3 from J; bases not matched to a gene: 5. This CDR3 region has 15 residues. From germline, CDR1 is SGHDT and CDR2 YYEEEE. Here the CDR3 reads CASSSRGGLYNEQFF. The CDR3 coding sequence is TGTGCCAGCAGCTCCCGGGGGGGCCTCTACAATGAGCAGTTCTTC.

The rearrangement links TRBV27 to TRBJ2-1; D tentatively fits TRBD1 or TRBD2 (5 bases each). The V gene's germline CDR1 is MNHEY and CDR2 SMNVEV (reference sequence). V was shortened by 2 bases and J by 3 bases, with 20 bases between the two germline ends. This CDR3 comprises 18 residues. CDR3 sequence reads: CASSLNGRRQGFYNEQFF. The CDR3 DNA follows: TGTGCCAGCAGTTTAAATGGAAGGAGGCAGGGCTTCTACAATGAGCAGTTCTTC.

The chain recombines TRBV7-2 with TRBJ2-3; maybe TRBD2 (6 bases). The V end lost 5 bases, the J end lost 4 bases, and 13 bases lay between the germline ends. Germline lookup yields CDR1 SGHTA and CDR2 FQGNSA. CDR3 length equals 14 residues. CDR3 in DNA: TGTGCCAGCAGCCCAATGACTAGTTCAGATACGCAGTATTTT. Translation gives CASSPMTSSDTQYF.